The 9 T cell receptor beta chains given below trace back to one sample, sequenced in a study of CD8 T cells in Susac syndrome. An amount of RNA that ranged from roughly 0.5 to 1 ug was reverse transcribed with random hexamers. TCRdb passed the immunoSEQ multiplex PCR reads through MiXCR, listing each CDR3 protein once. The sample has around 120,000 distinct CDR3 sequences; approximately 94% are singletons. The specimen was CD4+ T cells from PBMCs. These receptors were taken from a human donor with multiple sclerosis.

The V and J genes are TRBV29-1 and TRBJ2-3; TRBD2 matches at 10 bases. The V segment lost 7 bases and the J segment 3 bases; nucleotides outside the gene matches: 4. CDR1 is SQVTM, CDR2 ANQGSEA, per germline. This CDR3 is built from 13 residues. The chain's CDR3 is CSATGLATDTQYF. The CDR3 coding sequence is TGCAGCGCCACGGGACTAGCGACAGATACGCAGTATTTT.

The CDR3 nucleotides read TGTGCCAGCAGTTTTTCCCCTTTGAACACCGGGGAGCTGTTTTTT. This gives the protein CASSFSPLNTGELFF. The J gene is TRBJ2-2, the V gene TRBV7-7; no clear D gene. Germline CDR1 is SSHAT and CDR2 is FNYEAQ (reference sequence). The CDR3 has 15 residues. V lost 6 bases, J lost 1 base, and 12 bases lay in between.

The chain links TRBV6-5 to TRBJ2-3; D is unclear. Looked up from germline, CDR1 is MNHEY and CDR2 is SVGAGI. The germline V and J ends were trimmed by 2 bases and 3 bases, with 9 bases remaining between them. This CDR3 contains 14 residues. Here the CDR3 DNA reads TGTGCCAGCAGTTACAACGTCCTGACAGATACGCAGTATTTT. Translating it yields CASSYNVLTDTQYF.

J is TRBJ1-1 and V is TRBV12-3 or TRBV12-4; D is ambiguous. Trimming shortened V by 7 bases and J by 1 base, and 13 bases separated the two germline ends. CDR3 length: 14 residues. The CDR3, as DNA: TGTGCCAGCATCCTTGAGGGAACGAACACTGAAGCTTTCTTT. This translates into CASILEGTNTEAFF.

The V gene is TRBV6-5, the J gene TRBJ2-1; weak D call: TRBD2 (5 bases). Trimming pared 5 bases from V and 10 bases from J, leaving 15 bases between. The CDR3 covers 13 residues. Germline CDR1 and CDR2: MNHEY and SVGAGI. The CDR3 loop reads CASSAPETTEQFF. The CDR3 region has the DNA TGTGCCAGCAGTGCCCCGGAGACTACGGAGCAGTTCTTC.

The rearrangement joins TRBV12-3 or TRBV12-4 to TRBJ1-1; TRBD1 is a possible D gene (5 bases). CDR3 length equals 15 residues. Trimming took off 5 bases at V and 4 bases at J, with 17 bases between the two ends. The CDR3 spells CASSPPGPGGTEAFF. In nucleotides, the CDR3 is TGTGCCAGCAGTCCTCCGGGACCCGGGGGCACTGAAGCTTTCTTT.

The gene calls are TRBV7-8 and TRBJ2-5, with 8 bases aligning to TRBD1. Germline loops: CDR1 SGHVS, CDR2 FQNEAQ. V lost 1 base, J lost 3 bases, and 1 base stayed unmatched. This CDR3 comprises 14 residues. The CDR3 is CASSLDRGKETQYF. The CDR3 DNA reads as TGTGCCAGCAGCTTAGACAGGGGGAAAGAGACCCAGTACTTC.

The chain combines TRBV19 with TRBJ2-2; either TRBD1 or TRBD2 may supply D (5 bases each). The CDR3 loop spans 14 amino acids. Trimming took 5 bases from V and 5 from J, leaving 12 bases between them. CDR1 and CDR2 (germline): LNHDA, SQIVND (reference sequence). The CDR3 region has the DNA TGTGCCAGTAGTCTCTCCAGGGAGACCGGGGAGCTGTTTTTT. Protein product: CASSLSRETGELFF.

The chain recombines TRBV7-9 with TRBJ1-6; possible D gene TRBD1, 5 bases. The CDR3 is 17 amino acids. V dropped 0 bases and J dropped 7 bases, with 16 bases sitting between them. CDR1 is SEHNR, CDR2 FQNEAQ, per germline (reference sequence). The CDR3 DNA reads TGTGCCAGCAGCTTAGCGTTAGGGGACCCCCGCAATTCACCCCTCCACTTT. This gives the protein CASSLALGDPRNSPLHF.